This TCR beta chain was profiled in a study of CD8+CD57+ T cells in acquired aplastic anemia. On the study more broadly: Average DNA yield from sorted CD4+ and CD8+ cells was about 2.9 ug. Study results and caveats: The study identified 25 to 30 CD8+ CDR3 sequences shared by patients and controls.

For sequencing, patients were chosen who had shown expansion of CD8+CD57+ cells by flow cytometry. No patient had been given any therapy when blood was sampled. About this clonotype: Its matching antigen is unknown.

CDR3 and TCR beta VDJ profiling relied on a genomic DNA template. TCRdb redid the calling of the reads with MiXCR, one entry per CDR3 protein. The sample contains 200,000 to 250,000 distinct CDR3 sequences, about half of which appear only once. After removal of 4 bases from V and 11 bases from J, the junction contained 15 bases not matched to a gene. Per the germline V gene, CDR1 is SNHLY and CDR2 is FYNNEI. This CDR3 has 15 residues. Sequencing input: sorted CD4+, CD8+, or CD8+CD57+ T cells (not recorded which) from PBMCs. The origin of this receptor is a human donor with aplastic anemia. The rearrangement uses TRBV2 and TRBJ2-5; 8 positions agree with TRBD1. The CDR3 sequence is CASSVGTGTVDEQYF. CDR3 DNA: TGTGCCAGCAGTGTCGGGACAGGTACAGTCGATGAGCAGTACTTC.